This T cell receptor beta chain is drawn from a study of T cells after yellow fever vaccination. Many counts were recorded for this clonotype. CDR3 length equals 13 residues. Germline V CDR1 and CDR2: KGHSH, LQKENI. With 6 bases removed from V and 3 bases from J, the gap between germline ends came to 11 bases. A single record per CDR3 protein comes from TCRdb applying MiXCR to the 5' RACE reads. In the table there are about 340,000 distinct CDR3 sequences, roughly 4% of which are singletons. The source was PBMCs, collected 5 days after the yellow fever booster vaccination. The sequence was collected from a young man who received the YFV17D yellow fever vaccine. The chain recombines TRBV18 with TRBJ1-1, with a weak D call TRBD1 (6 bases). CDR3 residues: CASSSNRDTEAFF. CDR3 sequence (DNA): TGTGCCAGCTCCTCCAACAGGGACACTGAAGCTTTCTTT.